This TCR beta chain was obtained from a study of cytomegalovirus exposure and HLA in healthy donors. As concerns this clone: Its target is unknown.

The PCR made use of 60 Vbeta and 13 Jbeta primers. Assay used: immunoSEQ multiplex PCR; TCRdb lists only in-frame clones, some missing. The sample records approximately 130,000 clones, around 74% being singletons. Study-wide findings and caveats: In vitro, a few CMV-associated chains proved specific for CMV antigens.

This CDR3 is built from 16 residues. The V gene's germline CDR1 is SGDLS and CDR2 YYNGEE. V gave up 5 bases and J gave up 8 bases; unmatched junction bases: 14. The source material was PBMCs. The clonotype originates from a man aged 25-45 years in good health and CMV-seronegative. This chain connects TRBV9 to TRBJ1-2, with 11 bases matching TRBD1. The chain's CDR3 is CASRPTGTGGYEGYTF. Written as DNA, the CDR3 is TGTGCCAGCAGACCGACCGGGACAGGGGGGTACGAGGGCTACACCTTC.